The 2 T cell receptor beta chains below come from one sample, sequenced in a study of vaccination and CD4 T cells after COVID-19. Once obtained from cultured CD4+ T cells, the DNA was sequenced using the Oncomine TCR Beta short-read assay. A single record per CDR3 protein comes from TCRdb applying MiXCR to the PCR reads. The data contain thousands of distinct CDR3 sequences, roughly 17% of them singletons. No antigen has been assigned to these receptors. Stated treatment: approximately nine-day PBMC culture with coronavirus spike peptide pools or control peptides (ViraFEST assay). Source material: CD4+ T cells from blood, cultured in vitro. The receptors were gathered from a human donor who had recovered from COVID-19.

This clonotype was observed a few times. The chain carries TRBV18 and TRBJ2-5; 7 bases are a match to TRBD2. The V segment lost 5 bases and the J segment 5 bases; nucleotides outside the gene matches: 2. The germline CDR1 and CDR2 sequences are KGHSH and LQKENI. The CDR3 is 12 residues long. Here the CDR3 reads CASSSGGETQYF. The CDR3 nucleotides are TGTGCCAGCTCATCCGGGGGGGAGACCCAGTACTTC.

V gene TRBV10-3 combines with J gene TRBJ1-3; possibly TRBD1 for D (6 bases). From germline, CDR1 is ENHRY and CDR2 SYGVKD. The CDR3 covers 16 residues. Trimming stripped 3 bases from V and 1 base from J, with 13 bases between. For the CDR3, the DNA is TGTGCCATCAGTGACTCGAGGACAGTTTCTGGAAACACCATATATTTT. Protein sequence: CAISDSRTVSGNTIYF.